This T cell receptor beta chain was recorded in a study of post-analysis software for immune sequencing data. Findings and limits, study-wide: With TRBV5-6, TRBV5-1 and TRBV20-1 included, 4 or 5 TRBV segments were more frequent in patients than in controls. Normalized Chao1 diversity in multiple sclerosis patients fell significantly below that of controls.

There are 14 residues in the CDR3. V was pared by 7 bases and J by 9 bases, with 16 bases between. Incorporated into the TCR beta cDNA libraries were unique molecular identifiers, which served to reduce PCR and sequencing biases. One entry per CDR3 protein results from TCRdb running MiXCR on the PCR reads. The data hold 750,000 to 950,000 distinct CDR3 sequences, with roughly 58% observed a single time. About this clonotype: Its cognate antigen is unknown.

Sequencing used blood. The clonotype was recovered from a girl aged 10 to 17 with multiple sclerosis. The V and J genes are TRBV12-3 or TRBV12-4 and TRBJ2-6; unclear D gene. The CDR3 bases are TGTGCCAGCAAAAGGGAAGGAGCAGTCAACGTCCTGACTTTC. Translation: CASKREGAVNVLTF.